The following is a TCR beta chain sequence with its context. These data originate in a study of CD8+ T cells in alopecia areata. Investigators isolated RNA and reverse transcribed it into cDNA to act as the sequencing template. Sequencing used immunoSEQ multiplex PCR; TCRdb keeps in-frame clones, though not all of them. The sample lists 200,000 to 250,000 clones, 64% seen once, with around 4.2% in the top ten. Treatment reported: oral pan-JAK inhibitor, 5-10 mg twice daily. The TCR was taken from a human donor with alopecia areata. Sequenced here: CD4+ T cells sorted from blood, sampled at week 4, from a patient treated with tofacitinib.

Here the CDR3 reads CATRAGADNSPLHF. The CDR3 region has the DNA TGTGCCACCCGAGCGGGGGCGGATAATTCACCCCTCCACTTT. The V call is TRBV25-1, the J call TRBJ1-6, with a weak D call TRBD1 (6 bases). This CDR3 has 14 amino acids. Germline V lookup: CDR1 MGHDK, CDR2 SYGVNS. V lost 10 bases to trimming and J lost 5 bases, with 15 bases between them.